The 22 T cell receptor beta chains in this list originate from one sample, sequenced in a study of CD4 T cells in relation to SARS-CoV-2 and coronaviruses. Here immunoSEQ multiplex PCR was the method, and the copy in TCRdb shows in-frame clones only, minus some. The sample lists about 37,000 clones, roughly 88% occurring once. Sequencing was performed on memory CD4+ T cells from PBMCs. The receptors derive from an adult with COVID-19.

CDR3: CASSRRQGPYQPQHF. The CDR3 DNA reads as TGTGCCAGCAGCCGGCGGCAGGGGCCCTATCAGCCCCAGCATTTT. The gene calls are TRBV21-1 and TRBJ1-5; TRBD1, the table's D call, lacks a check against the DNA. TRBV21-1 is described as a pseudogene. CDR3 size: 15 residues.

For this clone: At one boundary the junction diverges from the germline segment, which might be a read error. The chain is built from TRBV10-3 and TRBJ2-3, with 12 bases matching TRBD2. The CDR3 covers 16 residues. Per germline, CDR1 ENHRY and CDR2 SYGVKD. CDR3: CAISLKTSGSIDTQYF. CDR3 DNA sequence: TGTGCCATCAGCCTCAAGACTAGCGGGAGCATAGATACGCAGTATTTT.

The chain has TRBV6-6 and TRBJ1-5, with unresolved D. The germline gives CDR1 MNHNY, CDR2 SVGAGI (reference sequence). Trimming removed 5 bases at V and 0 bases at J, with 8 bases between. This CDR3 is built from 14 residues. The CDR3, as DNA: TGTGCCAGCAGTCGGATGCATAGCAATCAGCCCCAGCATTTT. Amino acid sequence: CASSRMHSNQPQHF.

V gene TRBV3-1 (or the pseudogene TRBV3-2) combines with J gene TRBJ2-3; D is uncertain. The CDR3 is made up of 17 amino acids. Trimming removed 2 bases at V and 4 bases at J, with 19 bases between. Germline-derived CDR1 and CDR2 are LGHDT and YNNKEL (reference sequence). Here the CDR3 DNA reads TGTGCCAGCAGCCAACTAAATTGGGGATCTAGGCCAGATACGCAGTATTTT. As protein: CASSQLNWGSRPDTQYF.

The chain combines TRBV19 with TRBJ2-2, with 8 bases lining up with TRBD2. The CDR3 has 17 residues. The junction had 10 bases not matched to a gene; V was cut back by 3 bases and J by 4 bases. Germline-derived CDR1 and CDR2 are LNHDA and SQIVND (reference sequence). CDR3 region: CASSIYTGTSVTGELFF. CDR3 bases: TGTGCCAGTAGTATCTACACCGGGACTAGTGTCACCGGGGAGCTGTTTTTT.

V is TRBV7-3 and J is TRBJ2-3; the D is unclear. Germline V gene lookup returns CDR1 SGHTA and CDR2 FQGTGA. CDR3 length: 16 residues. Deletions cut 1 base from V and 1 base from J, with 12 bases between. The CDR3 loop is CASSLRGDGGTDTQYF. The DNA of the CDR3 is TGTGCCAGCAGCTTAAGGGGTGACGGAGGCACAGATACGCAGTATTTT. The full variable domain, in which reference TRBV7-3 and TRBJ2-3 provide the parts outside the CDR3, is GAGVSQTPSNKVTEKGKYVELRCDPISGHTALYWYRQSLGQGPEFLIYFQGTGAADDSGLPNDRFFAVRPEGSVSTLKIQRTERGDSAVYLCASSLRGDGGTDTQYFGPGTRLTVL.

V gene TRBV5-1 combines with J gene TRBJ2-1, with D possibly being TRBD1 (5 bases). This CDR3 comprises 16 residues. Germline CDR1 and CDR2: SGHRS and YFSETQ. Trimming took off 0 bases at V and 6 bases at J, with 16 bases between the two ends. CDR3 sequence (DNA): TGCGCCAGCAGCTTGGCCGGACATGTTCGGGCCAATGAGCAGTTCTTC. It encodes CASSLAGHVRANEQFF. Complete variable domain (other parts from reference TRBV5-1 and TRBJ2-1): KAGVTQTPRYLIKTRGQQVTLSCSPISGHRSVSWYQQTPGQGLQFLFEYFSETQRNKGNFPGRFSGRQFSNSRSEMNVSTLELGDSALYLCASSLAGHVRANEQFFGPGTRLTVL.

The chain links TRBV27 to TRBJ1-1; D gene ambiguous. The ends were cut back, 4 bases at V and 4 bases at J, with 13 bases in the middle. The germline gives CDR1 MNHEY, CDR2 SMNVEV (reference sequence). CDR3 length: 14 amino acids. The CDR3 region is CASSSTTGGTEAFF. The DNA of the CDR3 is TGTGCCAGCAGTTCCACCACCGGTGGCACTGAAGCTTTCTTT.

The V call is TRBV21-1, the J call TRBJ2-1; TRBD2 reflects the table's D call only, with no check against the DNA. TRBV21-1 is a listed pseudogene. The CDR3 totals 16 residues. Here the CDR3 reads CASSKERKSSYNEQFF. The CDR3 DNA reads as TGTGCCAGCAGCAAGGAGAGGAAGAGCTCCTACAATGAGCAGTTCTTC.

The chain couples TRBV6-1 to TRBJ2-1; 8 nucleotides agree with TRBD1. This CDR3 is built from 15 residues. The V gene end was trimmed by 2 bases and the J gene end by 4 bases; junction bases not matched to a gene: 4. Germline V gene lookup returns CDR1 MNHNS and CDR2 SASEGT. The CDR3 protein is CASSEQGASYNEQFF. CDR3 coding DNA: TGTGCCAGCAGTGAACAGGGGGCATCGTACAATGAGCAGTTCTTC.

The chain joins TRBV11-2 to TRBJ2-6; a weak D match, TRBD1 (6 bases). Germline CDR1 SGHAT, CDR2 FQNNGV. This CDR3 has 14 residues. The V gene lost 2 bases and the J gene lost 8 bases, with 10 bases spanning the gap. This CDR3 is CASSLIRGTNVLTF. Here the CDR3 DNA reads TGTGCCAGCAGCTTAATCAGGGGTACCAACGTCCTGACTTTC.

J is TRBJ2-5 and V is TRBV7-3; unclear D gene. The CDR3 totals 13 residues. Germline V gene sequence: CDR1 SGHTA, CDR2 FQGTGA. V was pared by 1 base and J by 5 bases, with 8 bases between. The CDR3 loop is CASSLRMGETQYF. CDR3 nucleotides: TGTGCCAGCAGCTTAAGGATGGGGGAGACCCAGTACTTC.

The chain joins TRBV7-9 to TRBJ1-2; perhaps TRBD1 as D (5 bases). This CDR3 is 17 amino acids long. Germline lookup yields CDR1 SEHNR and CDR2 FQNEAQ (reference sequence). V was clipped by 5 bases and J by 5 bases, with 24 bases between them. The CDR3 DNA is TGTGCCAGCAGCACCCCCCGCCCGACTAGGGGAACTTATGGCTACACCTTC. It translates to CASSTPRPTRGTYGYTF.

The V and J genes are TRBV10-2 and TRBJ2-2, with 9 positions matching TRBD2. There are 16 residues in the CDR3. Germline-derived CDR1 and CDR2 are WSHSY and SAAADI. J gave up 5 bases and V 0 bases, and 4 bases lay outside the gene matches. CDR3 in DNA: TGCGCCAGCAGTGAGTCGGATAGCGGGAGTACCGGGGAGCTGTTTTTT. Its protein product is CASSESDSGSTGELFF.

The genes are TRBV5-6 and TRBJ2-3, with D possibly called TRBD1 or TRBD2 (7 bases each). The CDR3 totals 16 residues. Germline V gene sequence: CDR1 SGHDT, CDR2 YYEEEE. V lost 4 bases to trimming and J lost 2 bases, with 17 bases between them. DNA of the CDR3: TGTGCCAGCAGCCTGGGACTAAGGGGGCACACAGATACGCAGTATTTT. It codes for CASSLGLRGHTDTQYF.

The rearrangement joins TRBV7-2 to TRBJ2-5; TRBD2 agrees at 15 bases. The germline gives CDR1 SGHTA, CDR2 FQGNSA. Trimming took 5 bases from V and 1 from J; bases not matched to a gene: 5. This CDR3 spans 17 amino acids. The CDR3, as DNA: TGTGCCAGCAGCCCCGGGACTAGCGGGAGGACCCAAGAGACCCAGTACTTC. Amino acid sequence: CASSPGTSGRTQETQYF.

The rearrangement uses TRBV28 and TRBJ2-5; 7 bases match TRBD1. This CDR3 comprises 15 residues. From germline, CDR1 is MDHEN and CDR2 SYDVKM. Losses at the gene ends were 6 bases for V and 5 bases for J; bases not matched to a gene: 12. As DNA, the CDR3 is TGTGCCAGCAGCTCCCGACAGGGCTTACGGGAGACCCAGTACTTC. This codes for CASSSRQGLRETQYF.

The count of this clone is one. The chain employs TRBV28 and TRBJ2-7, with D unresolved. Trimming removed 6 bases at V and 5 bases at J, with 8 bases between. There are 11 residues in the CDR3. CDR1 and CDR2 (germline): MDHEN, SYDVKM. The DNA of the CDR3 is TGTGCCAGCAGGGTTTTCCACGAGCAGTACTTC. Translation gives CASRVFHEQYF. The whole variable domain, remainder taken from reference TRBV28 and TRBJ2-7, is DVKVTQSSRYLVKRTGEKVFLECVQDMDHENMFWYRQDPGLGLRLIYFSYDVKMKEKGDIPEGYSVSREKKERFSLILESASTNQTSMYLCASRVFHEQYFGPGTRLTVT.

CDR3 nucleotide sequence: TGTGCCAGCAGCGCCAGAGCGGGAGGAACAGATACGCAGTATTTT. This codes for CASSARAGGTDTQYF. The V and J genes are TRBV9 and TRBJ2-3; 9 nucleotides agree with TRBD2. The V segment lost 3 bases and the J segment 3 bases; nucleotides outside the gene matches: 5. This CDR3 region has 15 residues. Per the germline V gene, CDR1 is SGDLS and CDR2 is YYNGEE.

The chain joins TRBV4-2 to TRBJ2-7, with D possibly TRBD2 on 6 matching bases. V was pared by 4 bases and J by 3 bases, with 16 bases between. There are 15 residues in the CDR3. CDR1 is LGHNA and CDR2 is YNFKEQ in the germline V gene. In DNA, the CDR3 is TGTGCCAGCAGCCCACTACTAGGAGGGCTCTACGAGCAGTACTTC. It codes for CASSPLLGGLYEQYF.

CDR3 sequence (DNA): TGTGCCAGTTATGGGGAGACCCAGTACTTC. This encodes CASYGETQYF. The chain recombines TRBV6-5 with TRBJ2-5; D uncertain. The CDR3 runs to 10 residues. Germline values: CDR1 MNHEY, CDR2 SVGAGI. Deletions cut 9 bases from V and 5 bases from J, with 7 bases between.

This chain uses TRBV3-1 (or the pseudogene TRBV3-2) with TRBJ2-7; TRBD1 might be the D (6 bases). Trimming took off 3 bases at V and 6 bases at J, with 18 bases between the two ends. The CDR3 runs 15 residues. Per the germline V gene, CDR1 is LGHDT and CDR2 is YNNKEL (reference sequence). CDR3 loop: CASSHALGTQLEQYF. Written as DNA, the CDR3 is TGTGCCAGCAGCCATGCGTTAGGGACACAGCTCGAGCAGTACTTC.